These 32 T cell receptor beta chains were sequenced from one sample in a study of blood T cell repertoires in COVID-19. The repertoire was sequenced with immunoSEQ multiplex PCR; TCRdb's copy has only in-frame clones and lacks some. The sample consists of roughly 410,000 clones, 87% of them appearing once. Sequences were obtained from peripheral blood. Receptors originate from a woman aged 60-70 years with COVID-19, enrolled during active disease.

The J gene is TRBJ2-7, the V gene TRBV7-2; TRBD2 agrees at 7 bases. After removal of 0 bases from V and 4 bases from J, the junction contained 6 bases not matched to a gene. The CDR3 sequence is 15 residues long. Germline CDR1 SGHTA, CDR2 FQGNSA. The CDR3 spells CASSLANGAGYEQYF. CDR3 DNA sequence: TGTGCCAGCAGCTTAGCTAACGGAGCGGGGTACGAGCAGTACTTC.

This clone was counted a few times. V is TRBV19 and J is TRBJ2-5; 8 nucleotides line up with TRBD2. The CDR3 totals 14 residues. The germline CDR1 and CDR2 sequences are LNHDA and SQIVND (reference sequence). V trimming: 4 bases; J trimming: 1 base; junction bases outside the gene matches: 2. CDR3 protein: CASSRAGAQETQYF. The CDR3 nucleotides are TGTGCCAGTAGTAGAGCGGGGGCCCAAGAGACCCAGTACTTC.

This chain links TRBV15 with TRBJ1-1; tentative D call: TRBD1 (5 bases). Per germline, CDR1 LNHNV and CDR2 YYDKDF (reference sequence). V was pared by 0 bases and J by 0 bases, with 11 bases between. The CDR3 is 16 residues long. CDR3 nucleotide sequence: TGTGCCACCAGCAGAGATCTAGGGGTGATGAACACTGAAGCTTTCTTT. Protein product: CATSRDLGVMNTEAFF.

CDR3 DNA: TGTGCCAGCAGCCTTTCCCGGACAACGGGAGGCGGGGAGCTGTTTTTT. Translation gives CASSLSRTTGGGELFF. The rearrangement joins TRBV7-3 to TRBJ2-2, with 7 bases that match TRBD2. V shed 5 bases and J 7 bases; nucleotides not matched to a gene: 13. The CDR3 totals 16 residues. Per germline, CDR1 SGHTA and CDR2 FQGTGA. The full variable domain, completed using reference TRBV7-3 and TRBJ2-2, is GAGVSQTPSNKVTEKGKYVELRCDPISGHTALYWYRQSLGQGPEFLIYFQGTGAADDSGLPNDRFFAVRPEGSVSTLKIQRTERGDSAVYLCASSLSRTTGGGELFFGEGSRLTVL.

The count of this clone is one. The chain combines TRBV28 with TRBJ2-1, with 8 nucleotides matching TRBD2. Germline V CDR1 and CDR2: MDHEN, SYDVKM. The CDR3 is 17 amino acids. V shed 4 bases and J 4 bases; nucleotides not matched to a gene: 12. For the CDR3, the DNA is TGTGCCAGCAGTTCCCCACCCCTTAGCGGGAAATACAATGAGCAGTTCTTC. This encodes CASSSPPLSGKYNEQFF.

The rearrangement uses TRBV4-1 and TRBJ1-4; TRBD1 matches at 7 bases. The V and J ends lost 2 bases and 7 bases, in that order; junction bases with no gene match: 7. The CDR3 loop spans 15 amino acids. Germline lookup yields CDR1 MGHRA and CDR2 YSYEKL. The DNA of the CDR3 is TGCGCCAGCAGCCAACTACAGGGGCAGGGTGAAAAACTGTTTTTT. This translates into CASSQLQGQGEKLFF.

This CDR3 reads CASFTGLAGDTQYF. In DNA, the CDR3 is TGCGCCAGCTTTACGGGACTAGCTGGGGATACGCAGTATTTT. The chain links TRBV5-1 to TRBJ2-3; 9 bases fit TRBD2. This CDR3 is built from 14 residues. Germline CDR1 is SGHRS and CDR2 is YFSETQ. The J segment lost 6 bases and the V segment lost 7 bases, leaving 9 bases of the junction unmatched.

The chain links TRBV2 to TRBJ1-5, with 7 bases that match TRBD1. From germline, CDR1 is SNHLY and CDR2 FYNNEI. After removal of 4 bases from V and 2 bases from J, the junction contained 2 bases not matched to a gene. The CDR3 loop spans 14 amino acids. DNA of the CDR3: TGTGCCAGCAGTGGGGACAGCCGCAATCAGCCCCAGCATTTT. Residues: CASSGDSRNQPQHF.

V gene TRBV4-1 combines with J gene TRBJ2-7; 8 positions match TRBD2. The J segment lost 2 bases and the V segment lost 4 bases, leaving 16 bases of the junction unmatched. CDR3 length: 18 residues. The germline V gene has CDR1 MGHRA and CDR2 YSYEKL. The CDR3 DNA reads TGCGCCAGCAGCCTGCGACTAAGCGGGGGAACTATCGCCTACGAGCAGTACTTC. Residues: CASSLRLSGGTIAYEQYF.

The chain recombines TRBV3-1 (or the pseudogene TRBV3-2) with TRBJ1-2; D perhaps matches TRBD1 (5 bases). V was clipped by 3 bases and J by 8 bases, with 19 bases between them. This CDR3 is 15 amino acids long. Germline V lookup: CDR1 LGHDT, CDR2 YNNKEL (reference sequence). The CDR3 sequence: CASSQRDQGVDGYTF. The CDR3 region has the DNA TGTGCCAGCAGCCAGCGAGACCAGGGTGTGGACGGCTACACCTTC.

This chain joins TRBV19 and TRBJ1-2; TRBD1 aligns across 11 bases. This CDR3 spans 16 amino acids. Unmatched junction bases numbered 11, after V lost 7 bases and J lost 4 bases. Per germline, CDR1 LNHDA and CDR2 SQIVND (reference sequence). The CDR3 is CASIRTGGAIGYGYTF. The CDR3, as DNA: TGTGCCAGTATTCGGACAGGGGGCGCAATTGGCTATGGCTACACCTTC.

In this sample, this clone turned up a few times. The chain has TRBV12-3 or TRBV12-4 and TRBJ2-7; D gene uncertain. The germline V and J ends were trimmed by 5 bases and 2 bases, with 7 bases remaining between them. The CDR3 extends over 12 amino acids. This CDR3 reads CASSPPAYEQYF. CDR3 DNA: TGTGCCAGCAGTCCCCCGGCCTACGAGCAGTACTTC.

The chain couples TRBV2 to TRBJ2-1; 9 bases agree with TRBD1. The germline gives CDR1 SNHLY, CDR2 FYNNEI. V lost 2 bases and J lost 8; bases outside the gene matches: 7. The CDR3 sequence is 15 residues long. The CDR3 sequence: CASSELPGQGDEQFF. For the CDR3, the DNA is TGTGCCAGCAGTGAACTTCCGGGACAGGGTGATGAGCAGTTCTTC.

CDR3 amino acids: CASSSQSNGYGYTF. The CDR3 nucleotides read TGCGCCAGCAGTTCACAATCGAATGGCTATGGCTACACCTTC. The genes are TRBV4-1 and TRBJ1-2, with D unresolved. CDR3 length: 14 amino acids. Germline CDR1 reads MGHRA; CDR2 reads YSYEKL. V shed 6 bases and J shed 4 bases, with 15 bases lying between them.

The chain recombines TRBV21-1 with TRBJ2-7; TRBD2, the D gene given by the table, was not confirmed from the DNA. TRBV21-1 has pseudogene status. CDR3 length equals 8 residues. The CDR3 coding sequence is TGTGCCACCGGGGGAGGGAGGTTC. It specifies CATGGGRF.

The chain is built from TRBV7-2 and TRBJ1-2, with a tentative D call TRBD1 (6 bases). Germline lookup yields CDR1 SGHTA and CDR2 FQGNSA. The CDR3 consists of 14 residues. The CDR3 DNA reads as TGTGCGGGGGCAGGACAAGCCTCTAACTATGGCTACACCTTC. Its translation: CAGAGQASNYGYTF.

V is TRBV9 and J is TRBJ1-2; 7 nucleotides align to TRBD1. The J segment lost 6 bases and the V segment lost 4 bases, leaving 15 bases of the junction unmatched. Germline CDR1 reads SGDLS; CDR2 reads YYNGEE. The CDR3 extends over 16 amino acids. The CDR3 sequence: CASSPRTGRRQNGYTF. The DNA of the CDR3 is TGTGCCAGCAGCCCTCGGACAGGCAGAAGACAGAATGGCTACACCTTC.

This rearrangement joins TRBV13 to TRBJ2-3; perhaps TRBD2 as D (6 bases). The V gene's germline CDR1 is PRHDT and CDR2 FYEKMQ (reference sequence). The V end lost 5 bases, the J end lost 2 bases, and 17 bases lay between the germline ends. This CDR3 spans 16 amino acids. This CDR3 is CASSPRDFADTDTQYF. The DNA for the CDR3 is TGTGCCAGCAGCCCCCGGGACTTCGCCGACACAGATACGCAGTATTTT.

The J gene is TRBJ1-1, the V gene TRBV19; possible D gene TRBD1, 6 bases. Trimming removed 5 bases at V and 2 bases at J, with 12 bases between. This CDR3 is built from 14 residues. The V gene's germline CDR1 is LNHDA and CDR2 SQIVND (reference sequence). CDR3 in amino acids: CASSFTGFNTEAFF. DNA for the CDR3: TGTGCCAGTAGTTTTACAGGGTTCAACACTGAAGCTTTCTTT. Full variable domain (outside the CDR3, taken from reference TRBV19 and TRBJ1-1): DGGITQSPKYLFRKEGQNVTLSCEQNLNHDAMYWYRQDPGQGLRLIYYSQIVNDFQKGDIAEGYSVSREKKESFPLTVTSAQKNPTAFYLCASSFTGFNTEAFFGQGTRLTVV.

The chain links TRBV18 to TRBJ2-2; TRBD2 is a possible D gene (5 bases). In germline, CDR1 is KGHSH, CDR2 LQKENI. V lost 4 bases and J 6 bases, leaving 15 bases between the germline ends. The CDR3 loop spans 15 amino acids. The CDR3 reads CASSLSAGTPGELFF. DNA of the CDR3: TGTGCCAGCTCACTATCCGCGGGTACCCCCGGGGAGCTGTTTTTT. The variable domain in full, with the rest retrieved from reference TRBV18 and TRBJ2-2, is NAGVMQNPRHLVRRRGQEARLRCSPMKGHSHVYWYRQLPEEGLKFMVYLQKENIIDESGMPKERFSAEFPKEGPSILRIQQVVRGDSAAYFCASSLSAGTPGELFFGEGSRLTVL.

This rearrangement joins TRBV12-3 or TRBV12-4 to TRBJ1-1; TRBD1 matches at 8 bases. This CDR3 has 11 amino acids. Trimming at V came to 6 bases and at J to 10 bases, leaving 4 bases not matched to a gene. The CDR3 sequence: CASRSGTGAFF. The CDR3 DNA reads as TGTGCCAGCAGGTCCGGGACAGGAGCTTTCTTT.

V usage is TRBV24-1 and J usage is TRBJ1-2; 7 nucleotides agree with TRBD1. CDR1 and CDR2 from the germline V gene are KGHDR and SFDVKD. CDR3 size: 16 residues. Trimming took 4 bases from V and 3 from J; bases not matched to a gene: 10. The CDR3 here is CATSDAGQPLDYGYTF. The CDR3 nucleotides read TGTGCCACCAGTGACGCGGGACAGCCCTTGGACTATGGCTACACCTTC.

This rearrangement joins TRBV19 to TRBJ1-2; TRBD1 matches at 7 bases. The V segment lost 3 bases and the J segment 4 bases; nucleotides outside the gene matches: 2. The CDR3 is made up of 13 amino acids. Germline V gene data show CDR1 as LNHDA and CDR2 as SQIVND (reference sequence). CDR3 in DNA: TGTGCCAGTAGTATGGGACAGCTCTATGGCTACACCTTC. Amino acid sequence: CASSMGQLYGYTF.

The chain uses TRBV29-1 and TRBJ2-1, with 7 bases identical to TRBD2. The V and J ends lost 0 bases and 4 bases, in that order; junction bases with no gene match: 3. CDR1 is SQVTM and CDR2 is ANQGSEA in the germline V gene. The CDR3 has 14 amino acids. CDR3 amino acids: CSVEDLRGYNEQFF. The CDR3 DNA follows: TGCAGCGTTGAAGATCTGCGGGGGTACAATGAGCAGTTCTTC.

This chain connects TRBV5-4 to TRBJ1-1, with D perhaps matching TRBD1 (5 bases). The ends were cut back, 3 bases at V and 8 bases at J, with 20 bases in the middle. Germline CDR1 SGHNT, CDR2 YYREEE (reference sequence). This CDR3 has 15 residues. DNA of the CDR3: TGTGCCAGCAGCTCCTGGGACGGGGGAACTAAGGAAGCTTTCTTT. Amino acid sequence: CASSSWDGGTKEAFF.

This rearrangement joins TRBV7-9 to TRBJ2-7; D remains ambiguous. The CDR3 sequence is 15 residues long. CDR1 is SEHNR, CDR2 FQNEAQ, per germline (reference sequence). The ends were cut back, 1 base at V and 3 bases at J, with 13 bases in the middle. The CDR3 DNA reads as TGTGCCAGCAGCTTAGACAGTGCTCGGTTCTACGAGCAGTACTTC. Encoded protein: CASSLDSARFYEQYF.

The chain joins TRBV7-9 to TRBJ2-5, with D possibly being TRBD1 (6 bases). Germline CDR1 is SEHNR and CDR2 is FQNEAQ (reference sequence). This CDR3 comprises 13 residues. The germline V and J ends were trimmed by 4 bases and 5 bases, with 11 bases remaining between them. The CDR3 DNA reads as TGTGCCAGCAGCTACGGACAGTGGGAGACCCAGTACTTC. Its protein product is CASSYGQWETQYF.

V is TRBV29-1 and J is TRBJ2-7; perhaps TRBD2 as D (6 bases). The V and J ends lost 5 bases and 3 bases respectively, with 17 bases between them. CDR1 and CDR2 from the germline V gene are SQVTM and ANQGSEA. The CDR3 runs to 14 residues. CDR3 residues: CSVLSGGANYEQYF. As DNA, the CDR3 is TGCAGCGTTCTATCTGGCGGGGCTAACTACGAGCAGTACTTC.

This rearrangement joins TRBV29-1 to TRBJ2-7; possible D gene TRBD1, 7 bases. Germline V CDR1 and CDR2: SQVTM, ANQGSEA. The CDR3 spans 14 residues. Deletions cut 5 bases from V and 0 bases from J, with 14 bases between. The CDR3 sequence is CSVRGTAGSYEQYF. The CDR3 DNA sequence: TGCAGCGTTCGGGGGACAGCTGGCTCCTACGAGCAGTACTTC.

The genes are TRBV7-9 and TRBJ2-5; 9 nucleotides line up with TRBD2. Germline CDR1 SEHNR, CDR2 FQNEAQ (reference sequence). The CDR3 totals 16 residues. Germline trimming cut 1 base from V and 1 base from J; bases unmatched to any gene: 4. The CDR3: CASSLGTSVSQETQYF. CDR3 coding DNA: TGTGCCAGCAGCTTAGGGACTAGCGTCTCCCAAGAGACCCAGTACTTC.

This rearrangement joins TRBV6-1 to TRBJ2-1; perhaps TRBD1 as D (5 bases). The CDR3 has 15 residues. In germline, CDR1 is MNHNS, CDR2 SASEGT. Trimming removed 3 bases at V and 5 bases at J, with 14 bases between. The CDR3 protein is CASSDKGMLNNEQFF. The CDR3 DNA sequence: TGTGCCAGCAGTGACAAGGGGATGCTGAACAATGAGCAGTTCTTC.

The rearrangement joins TRBV10-3 to TRBJ1-1; 8 nucleotides align to TRBD1. CDR1 is ENHRY, CDR2 SYGVKD, per germline. The V gene end was trimmed by 5 bases and the J gene end by 4 bases; junction bases not matched to a gene: 9. The CDR3 runs to 15 residues. CDR3 sequence (DNA): TGTGCCATCAGTTCTGGACAGGGTAGTATCACTGAAGCTTTCTTT. As protein: CAISSGQGSITEAFF.